One sample yielded the 3 T cell receptor beta chains listed below, sequenced in a study of TIL therapy for anti-PD-1-resistant metastatic lung cancer. Time point noted: pre-treatment sample, taken before nivolumab and TIL therapy. The tumor samples were excised metastases, mostly pleural nodules or supraclavicular lymph nodes. The immunoSEQ assay was v3. Sequenced by immunoSEQ multiplex PCR; TCRdb stores in-frame clones only, minus some. The profile shows approximately 97,000 clones, roughly 65% of them singletons. Sequenced here: tumor tissue, sampled at baseline. The receptors derive from a person aged 25 to 80 with non-small cell lung cancer.

V and J are TRBV9 and TRBJ2-7; a weak D match, TRBD1 (5 bases). Germline CDR1 SGDLS, CDR2 YYNGEE. Trimming shortened V by 3 bases and J by 0 bases, and 13 bases separated the two germline ends. This CDR3 has 15 amino acids. CDR3 coding DNA: TGTGCCAGCAGCGGGCAGAAGACAGCCTCCTACGAGCAGTACTTC. The encoded protein is CASSGQKTASYEQYF. Together with reference TRBV9 and TRBJ2-7, the CDR3 gives the full variable domain: DSGVTQTPKHLITATGQRVTLRCSPRSGDLSVYWYQQSLDQGLQFLIQYYNGEERAKGNILERFSAQQFPDLHSELNLSSLELGDSALYFCASSGQKTASYEQYFGPGTRLTVT.

V and J are TRBV7-2 and TRBJ2-5, with D possibly matching TRBD1 (6 bases). V lost 6 bases and J 2 bases, leaving 16 bases between the germline ends. This CDR3 has 15 residues. Germline CDR1 and CDR2: SGHTA and FQGNSA. CDR3 coding DNA: TGTGCCAGCAGTCCCGTGGACAGTGTACAAGAGACCCAGTACTTC. Its translation: CASSPVDSVQETQYF.

The CDR3: CASWGQGIVNEQFF. The CDR3 DNA reads as TGTGCCAGCTGGGGACAGGGAATCGTCAATGAGCAGTTCTTC. The rearrangement joins TRBV6-5 to TRBJ2-1, with 9 bases lining up with TRBD1. The germline CDR1 and CDR2 sequences are MNHEY and SVGAGI. The trim removed 8 bases at V and 6 bases at J, leaving 8 bases unmatched. The CDR3 has 14 amino acids.